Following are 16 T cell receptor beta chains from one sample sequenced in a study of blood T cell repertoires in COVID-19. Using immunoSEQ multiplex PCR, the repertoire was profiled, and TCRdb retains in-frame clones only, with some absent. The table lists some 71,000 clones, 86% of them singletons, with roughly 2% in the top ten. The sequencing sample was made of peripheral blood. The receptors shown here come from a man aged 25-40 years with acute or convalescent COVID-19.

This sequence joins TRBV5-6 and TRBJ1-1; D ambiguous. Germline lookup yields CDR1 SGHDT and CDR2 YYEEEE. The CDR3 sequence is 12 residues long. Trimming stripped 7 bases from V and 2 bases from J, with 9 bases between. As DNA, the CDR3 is TGTGCCAGCTTCTCAGGTAACACTGAAGCTTTCTTT. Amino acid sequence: CASFSGNTEAFF.

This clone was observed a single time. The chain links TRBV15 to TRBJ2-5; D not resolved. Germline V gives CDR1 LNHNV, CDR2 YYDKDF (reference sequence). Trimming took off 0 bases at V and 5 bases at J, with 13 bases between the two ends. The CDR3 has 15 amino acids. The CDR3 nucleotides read TGTGCCACCAGCAGAGATCCTGAGAGCAGGGAGACCCAGTACTTC. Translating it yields CATSRDPESRETQYF.

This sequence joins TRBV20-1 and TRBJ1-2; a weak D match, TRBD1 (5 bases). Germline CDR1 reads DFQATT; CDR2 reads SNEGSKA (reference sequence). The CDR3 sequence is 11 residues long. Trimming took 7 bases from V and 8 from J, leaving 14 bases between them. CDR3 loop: CSVPGRGGYTF. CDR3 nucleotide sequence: TGCAGTGTTCCCGGAAGGGGCGGCTACACCTTC.

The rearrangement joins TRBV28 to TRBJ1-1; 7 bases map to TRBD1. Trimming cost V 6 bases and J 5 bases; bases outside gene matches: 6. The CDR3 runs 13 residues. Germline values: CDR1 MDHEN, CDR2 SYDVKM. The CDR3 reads CASSPGGGTEAFF. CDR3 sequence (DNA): TGTGCCAGCAGCCCAGGGGGAGGTACTGAAGCTTTCTTT.

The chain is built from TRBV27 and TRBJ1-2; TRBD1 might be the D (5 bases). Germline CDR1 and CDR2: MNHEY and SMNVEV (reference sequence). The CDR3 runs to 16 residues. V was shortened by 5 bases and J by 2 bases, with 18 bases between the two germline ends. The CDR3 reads CASSPLESGVNYGYTF. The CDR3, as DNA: TGTGCCAGCAGTCCCCTAGAATCGGGGGTAAACTATGGCTACACCTTC.

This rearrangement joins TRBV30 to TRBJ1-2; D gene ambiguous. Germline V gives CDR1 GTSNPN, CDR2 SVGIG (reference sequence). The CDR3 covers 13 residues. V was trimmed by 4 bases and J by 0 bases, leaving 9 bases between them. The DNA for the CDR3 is TGTGCCTGGACTCTCAGGACTAACTATGGCTACACCTTC. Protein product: CAWTLRTNYGYTF.

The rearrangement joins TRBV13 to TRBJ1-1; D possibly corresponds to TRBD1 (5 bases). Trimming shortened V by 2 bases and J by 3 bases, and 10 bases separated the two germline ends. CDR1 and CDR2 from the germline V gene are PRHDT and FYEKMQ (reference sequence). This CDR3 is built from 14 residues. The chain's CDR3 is CASSLSGGDTEAFF. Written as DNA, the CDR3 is TGTGCCAGCAGCTTATCCGGGGGGGACACTGAAGCTTTCTTT.

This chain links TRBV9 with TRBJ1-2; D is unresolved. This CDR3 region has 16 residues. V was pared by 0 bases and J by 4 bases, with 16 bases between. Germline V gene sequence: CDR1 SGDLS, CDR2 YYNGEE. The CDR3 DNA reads TGTGCCAGCAGCGTAGCTACTGTCGGTGGGCCCTATGGCTACACCTTC. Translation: CASSVATVGGPYGYTF.

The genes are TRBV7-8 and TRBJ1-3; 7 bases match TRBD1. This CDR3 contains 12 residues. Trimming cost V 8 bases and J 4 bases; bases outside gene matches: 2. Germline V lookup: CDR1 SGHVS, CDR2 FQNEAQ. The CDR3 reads CASQGGGNTIYF. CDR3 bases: TGTGCCAGCCAGGGGGGCGGAAACACCATATATTTT.

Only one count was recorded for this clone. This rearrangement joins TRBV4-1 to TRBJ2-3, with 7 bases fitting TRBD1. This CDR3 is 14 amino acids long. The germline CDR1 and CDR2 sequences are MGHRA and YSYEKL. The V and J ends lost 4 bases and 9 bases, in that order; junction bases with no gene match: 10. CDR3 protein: CASSPRQGMRTQYF. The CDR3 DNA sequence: TGCGCCAGCAGCCCGCGACAGGGTATGAGGACGCAGTATTTT.

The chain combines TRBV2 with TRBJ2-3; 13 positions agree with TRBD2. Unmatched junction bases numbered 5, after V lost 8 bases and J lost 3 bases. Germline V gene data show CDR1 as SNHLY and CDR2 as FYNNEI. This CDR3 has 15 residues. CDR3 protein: CASSRGLAGTDTQYF. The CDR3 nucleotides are TGTGCCAGCTCGAGGGGACTAGCGGGGACAGATACGCAGTATTTT.

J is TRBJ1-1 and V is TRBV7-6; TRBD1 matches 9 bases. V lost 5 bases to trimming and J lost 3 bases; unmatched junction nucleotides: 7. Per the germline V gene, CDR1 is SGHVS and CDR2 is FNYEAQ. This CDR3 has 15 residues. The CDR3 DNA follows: TGTGCCAGCAGCCCCGGGACAGGGAGAGACACTGAAGCTTTCTTT. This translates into CASSPGTGRDTEAFF.

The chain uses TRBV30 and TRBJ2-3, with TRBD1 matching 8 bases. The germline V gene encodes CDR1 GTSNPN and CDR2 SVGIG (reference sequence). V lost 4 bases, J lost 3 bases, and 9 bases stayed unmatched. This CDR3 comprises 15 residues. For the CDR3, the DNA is TGTGCCTGGATACGACCAGGGGGCGCGACAGATACGCAGTATTTT. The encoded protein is CAWIRPGGATDTQYF.

This CDR3 is CASFAGGTEAFF. As DNA, the CDR3 is TGTGCCAGCTTCGCGGGGGGAACTGAAGCTTTCTTT. The V gene is TRBV6-5, the J gene TRBJ1-1; D is possibly TRBD1 (5 bases). This CDR3 contains 12 residues. The V gene's germline CDR1 is MNHEY and CDR2 SVGAGI. Trimming took 8 bases from V and 5 from J, leaving 12 bases between them.

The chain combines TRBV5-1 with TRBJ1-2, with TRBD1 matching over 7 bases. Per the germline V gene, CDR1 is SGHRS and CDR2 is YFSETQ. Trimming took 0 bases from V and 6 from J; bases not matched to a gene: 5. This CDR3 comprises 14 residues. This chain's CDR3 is CASSLAPGTDGYTF. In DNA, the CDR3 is TGCGCCAGCAGCTTGGCCCCCGGGACAGATGGCTACACCTTC. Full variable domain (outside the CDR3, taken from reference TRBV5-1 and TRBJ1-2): KAGVTQTPRYLIKTRGQQVTLSCSPISGHRSVSWYQQTPGQGLQFLFEYFSETQRNKGNFPGRFSGRQFSNSRSEMNVSTLELGDSALYLCASSLAPGTDGYTFGSGTRLTVV.

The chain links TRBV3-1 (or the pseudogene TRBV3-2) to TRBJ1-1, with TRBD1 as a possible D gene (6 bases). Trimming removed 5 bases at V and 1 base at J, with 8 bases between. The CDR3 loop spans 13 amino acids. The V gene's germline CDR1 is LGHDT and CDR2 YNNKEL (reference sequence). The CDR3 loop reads CASSGQTNTEAFF. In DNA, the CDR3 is TGTGCCAGCAGCGGACAGACGAACACTGAAGCTTTCTTT.